Each of the 9 T cell receptor beta chains below was sequenced from the same sample in a study of TIL therapy for anti-PD-1-resistant metastatic lung cancer. Time point meaning: pre-treatment sample, taken before nivolumab and TIL therapy. The tumor samples were excised metastases, mostly pleural nodules or supraclavicular lymph nodes. The immunoSEQ assay was v3. This table comes from immunoSEQ multiplex PCR, and its TCRdb copy is limited to in-frame clones, with some not included. The profile shows 10,000 to 15,000 clones, roughly 58% of them singletons. The material was tumor tissue, obtained at baseline. The receptors originated from a person aged 25 to 80 with non-small cell lung cancer.

The rearrangement links TRBV19 to TRBJ2-1, with D hard to call. V shed 5 bases and J shed 8 bases, with 10 bases lying between them. The CDR3 consists of 12 residues. Germline CDR1 reads LNHDA; CDR2 reads SQIVND (reference sequence). The CDR3 DNA sequence: TGTGCCAGTAGTCCCTCGGTCCATGAGCAGTTCTTC. Translated, it gives CASSPSVHEQFF. Full variable domain (remainder filled in from reference TRBV19 and TRBJ2-1): DGGITQSPKYLFRKEGQNVTLSCEQNLNHDAMYWYRQDPGQGLRLIYYSQIVNDFQKGDIAEGYSVSREKKESFPLTVTSAQKNPTAFYLCASSPSVHEQFFGPGTRLTVL.

The chain uses TRBV30 and TRBJ1-1, with D perhaps matching TRBD1 (5 bases). The ends were cut back, 1 base at V and 8 bases at J, with 8 bases in the middle. In germline, CDR1 is GTSNPN, CDR2 SVGIG (reference sequence). The length of the CDR3 is 11 residues. CDR3 loop: CAWSEGQEAFF. The CDR3 nucleotides read TGTGCCTGGAGTGAGGGGCAGGAAGCTTTCTTT.

This chain joins TRBV2 and TRBJ2-1; 13 bases match TRBD2. Germline lookup yields CDR1 SNHLY and CDR2 FYNNEI. The CDR3 runs 16 residues. J gave up 15 bases and V 1 base, and 12 bases lay outside the gene matches. The CDR3 DNA is TGTGCCAGCAGTGAAGTGACTAGCGGGAGGAGATTAGGACGGTTCTTC. Amino acid sequence: CASSEVTSGRRLGRFF.

V gene TRBV14 combines with J gene TRBJ2-7; D is uncertain. V was clipped by 3 bases and J by 0 bases, with 3 bases between them. The CDR3 consists of 12 residues. Germline lookup yields CDR1 SGHDN and CDR2 FVKESK. The CDR3 spells CASSHTSYEQYF. As DNA, the CDR3 is TGTGCCAGCAGCCATACCTCCTACGAGCAGTACTTC.

This clone came up a few times. The chain links TRBV6-5 to TRBJ2-7, with 11 bases matching TRBD1. The CDR3 length is 14 residues. The V gene's germline CDR1 is MNHEY and CDR2 SVGAGI. Trimming took 6 bases from V and 3 from J; bases not matched to a gene: 4. CDR3: CASRLGTGGYEQYF. The CDR3 DNA is TGTGCCAGCAGGTTGGGGACAGGGGGCTACGAGCAGTACTTC.

This chain connects TRBV4-2 to TRBJ2-1; 13 bases are shared with TRBD2. Germline assignment: CDR1 LGHNA and CDR2 YNFKEQ. Trimming took 0 bases from V and 8 from J; bases not matched to a gene: 10. The CDR3 has 18 amino acids. CDR3 coding DNA: TGTGCCAGCAGCCAAGATCCCCGAACTAGCGGGAGGGCCGATGAGCAGTTCTTC. Protein: CASSQDPRTSGRADEQFF.

This sequence joins TRBV3-1 (or the pseudogene TRBV3-2) and TRBJ2-1; no firm D call. The CDR3 is 12 residues long. Germline CDR1 is LGHDT and CDR2 is YNNKEL (reference sequence). V dropped 5 bases and J dropped 10 bases, with 12 bases sitting between them. CDR3 loop: CASSSGLGEQFF. The CDR3 coding sequence is TGTGCCAGCAGCTCGGGTCTGGGGGAGCAGTTCTTC.

The chain is built from TRBV5-3 and TRBJ2-3, with 7 positions matching TRBD2. TRBV5-3 is sorted into the ORF group, with uncertain function. The CDR3 consists of 12 residues. With 8 bases clipped from V and 4 bases from J, the junction kept 4 bases outside the gene matches. The CDR3 bases are TGTGCCAGCCTCCGGGGGGCAGATACGCAGTATTTT. Translating gives CASLRGADTQYF.

The rearrangement joins TRBV30 to TRBJ1-3; D is ambiguous. This CDR3 is 16 amino acids long. The V end was cut by 5 bases, the J end by 1 base, with 18 bases between. Germline V lookup: CDR1 GTSNPN, CDR2 SVGIG (reference sequence). CDR3 in DNA: TGTGCCTGGTGTCTCGGGTATCCCGGGTCTGGAAACACCATATATTTT. This sequence encodes CAWCLGYPGSGNTIYF.